In its sample, the clone carrying this T cell receptor beta chain was seen a few times. Which cohort a participant joined came from the clinical history participants gave. Per the germline V gene, CDR1 is LNHDA and CDR2 is SQIVND (reference sequence). The CDR3 length is 15 residues. With 3 bases clipped from V and 4 bases from J, the junction kept 8 bases outside the gene matches. The entry originates in a study of blood T cell repertoires in COVID-19. On the study more broadly: Collection of acute and convalescent COVID-19 samples took place in the United States, Italy and Spain.

In the original workflow: Estimation of nucleated cell counts was performed using reference gene primer amplification. Here immunoSEQ multiplex PCR was the method, and the copy in TCRdb shows in-frame clones only, minus some. The V and J calls and clone size were taken over from that table, and D and trimming were inferred from the DNA. The data show under 250,000 clones, around 91% seen once. This chain joins TRBV19 and TRBJ2-7; 8 bases line up with TRBD1. Sequences were obtained from PBMCs or T cells enriched from blood (not recorded which). The TCR was taken from a woman aged 18-29 years in a cohort exposed to, infected with or recovered from COVID-19 (not recorded which). Written as DNA, the CDR3 is TGTGCCAGTAGTATTGGGGCAGGGGGCGAGTACGAGCAGTACTTC. This translates into CASSIGAGGEYEQYF.